Below, 31 T cell receptor beta chains from the same sample are listed, as sequenced in a study of Ad26.COV2.S vaccination and SARS-CoV-2 variants (dated by TCRdb to the early 2020s). The library relied on the immunoSEQ multiplex PCR assay. TCRdb limited this immuneACCESS table to in-frame rearrangements with V and J called. A share of clones is missing; checked studies link under half to unresolved V genes, and the rest is unexplained. This sample comprises some 45,000 clones, roughly 83% of them detected only once. The ten largest clones take up over 40% of the sample. The time point label of this sample denotes: individuals recovered from natural SARS-CoV-2 infection. This material consisted of peripheral blood, taken after recovery from COVID-19. The receptors originated from a human donor who had recovered from COVID-19.

This rearrangement joins TRBV6-5 to TRBJ1-1; 7 positions agree with TRBD1. The CDR3 consists of 14 residues. Germline CDR1 and CDR2: MNHEY and SVGAGI. The trim removed 4 bases at V and 4 bases at J, leaving 6 bases unmatched. The CDR3 is CASSSRDRFTEAFF. DNA of the CDR3: TGTGCCAGCAGTTCCCGGGACAGATTCACTGAAGCTTTCTTT.

The CDR3 nucleotides read TGCGCCAGCAGCTCCGGGCGGTCGGGGACAGATACGCAGTATTTT. This sequence encodes CASSSGRSGTDTQYF. The chain joins TRBV5-1 to TRBJ2-3; TRBD2 might be the D (5 bases). The CDR3 has 15 residues. CDR1 and CDR2 (germline): SGHRS, YFSETQ. The V and J ends lost 3 bases and 3 bases respectively, with 14 bases between them.

J is TRBJ2-2 and V is TRBV5-1; 7 nucleotides match TRBD1. Germline V CDR1 and CDR2: SGHRS, YFSETQ. The CDR3 is made up of 16 amino acids. V gave up 3 bases and J gave up 5 bases; unmatched junction bases: 10. CDR3 sequence (DNA): TGCGCCAGCAGCTCCTCACAGGGGATCGGGACCGGGGAGCTGTTTTTT. Translated, it gives CASSSSQGIGTGELFF.

V and J are TRBV19 and TRBJ2-3; no clear D. The CDR3 covers 16 residues. With 6 bases removed from V and 0 bases from J, the gap between germline ends came to 16 bases. The germline CDR1 and CDR2 sequences are LNHDA and SQIVND (reference sequence). DNA of the CDR3: TGTGCCAGTAGCCGAGGTCCGACGGTTAGCACAGATACGCAGTATTTT. Translating gives CASSRGPTVSTDTQYF.

The rearrangement uses TRBV12-3 or TRBV12-4 and TRBJ1-6; tentatively, D is TRBD1 (5 bases). This CDR3 comprises 12 residues. Trimming stripped 3 bases from V and 13 bases from J, with 10 bases between. CDR3 in DNA: TGTGCCAGCAGTTTCTCCCAGGGTCCCCTCCACTTT. This gives the protein CASSFSQGPLHF.

The chain couples TRBV19 to TRBJ1-2; TRBD1 might be the D (5 bases). With 11 bases removed from V and 0 bases from J, the gap between germline ends came to 13 bases. The CDR3 runs 13 residues. In germline, CDR1 is LNHDA, CDR2 SQIVND (reference sequence). The chain's CDR3 is CASKGGANYGYTF. In DNA form, the CDR3 reads TGTGCCTCTAAGGGAGGGGCTAACTATGGCTACACCTTC.

V is TRBV30 and J is TRBJ2-5; 10 bases line up with TRBD1. The V segment lost 2 bases and the J segment 10 bases; nucleotides outside the gene matches: 4. This CDR3 comprises 12 residues. Germline V lookup: CDR1 GTSNPN, CDR2 SVGIG (reference sequence). The CDR3 is CAWSRDRGYQYF. DNA for the CDR3: TGTGCCTGGAGTCGGGACAGGGGCTACCAGTACTTC.

The chain combines TRBV7-2 with TRBJ2-1; D unclear. CDR1 is SGHTA and CDR2 is FQGNSA in the germline V gene. V dropped 1 base and J dropped 10 bases, with 8 bases sitting between them. The CDR3 totals 12 residues. DNA for the CDR3: TGTGCCAGCAGCTTAGAACCGATCGAGCAGTTCTTC. Its translation is CASSLEPIEQFF.

This chain joins TRBV18 and TRBJ2-5; D not resolved. Trimming took 0 bases from V and 1 from J, leaving 9 bases between them. The CDR3 has 15 residues. In germline, CDR1 is KGHSH, CDR2 LQKENI. CDR3 DNA sequence: TGTGCCAGCTCACCACCGCAAGGTCCCCAAGAGACCCAGTACTTC. Amino acid sequence: CASSPPQGPQETQYF.

V is TRBV7-9 and J is TRBJ2-5; possible D gene TRBD1, 5 bases. Trimming cost V 7 bases and J 1 base, with 13 bases left between them. Germline assignment: CDR1 SEHNR and CDR2 FQNEAQ (reference sequence). The CDR3 is 14 residues long. The DNA for the CDR3 is TGTGCCAGCACTCCCGTAGGGGTCCAAGAGACCCAGTACTTC. Translated, it gives CASTPVGVQETQYF. Full variable domain (rest looked up from reference TRBV7-9 and TRBJ2-5): DTGVSQNPRHKITKRGQNVTFRCDPISEHNRLYWYRQTLGQGPEFLTYFQNEAQLEKSRLLSDRFSAERPKGSFSTLEIQRTEQGDSAMYLCASTPVGVQETQYFGPGTRLLVL.

The chain combines TRBV5-5 with TRBJ2-4; the D gene is possibly TRBD1 (6 bases). The V end was cut by 0 bases, the J end by 7 bases, with 17 bases between. CDR3 size: 16 residues. Per germline, CDR1 SGHKS and CDR2 YYEKEE (reference sequence). The CDR3 sequence is CASSLGQESMGNIQYF. The CDR3 DNA reads as TGTGCCAGCAGCTTGGGACAGGAGAGTATGGGTAACATTCAGTACTTC.

The chain is built from TRBV6-5 and TRBJ1-2; no clear D gene. Trimming stripped 0 bases from V and 14 bases from J, with 22 bases between. The CDR3 loop spans 15 amino acids. In germline, CDR1 is MNHEY, CDR2 SVGAGI. The CDR3 protein is CASSYSITRPFSMTF. CDR3 bases: TGTGCCAGCAGTTACTCGATCACACGACCGTTTAGTATGACCTTC.

The CDR3 sequence is CASSPPASTEAFF. CDR3 DNA: TGTGCCAGCAGCCCCCCAGCTAGCACTGAAGCTTTCTTT. The V call is TRBV7-8, the J call TRBJ1-1; no reliable D call. This CDR3 spans 13 amino acids. Germline V CDR1 and CDR2: SGHVS, FQNEAQ. Trimming pared 5 bases from V and 4 bases from J, leaving 11 bases between.

The gene calls are TRBV2 and TRBJ1-2, with D possibly being TRBD1 (5 bases). This CDR3 is built from 15 residues. Germline assignment: CDR1 SNHLY and CDR2 FYNNEI. V was clipped by 0 bases and J by 6 bases, with 14 bases between them. The CDR3 sequence is CASSEAGVLRNGYTF. CDR3 coding DNA: TGTGCCAGCAGTGAAGCGGGGGTGCTTCGAAATGGCTACACCTTC. Variable domain in full (rest from reference TRBV2 and TRBJ1-2): EPEVTQTPSHQVTQMGQEVILRCVPISNHLYFYWYRQILGQKVEFLVSFYNNEISEKSEIFDDQFSVERPDGSNFTLKIRSTKLEDSAMYFCASSEAGVLRNGYTFGSGTRLTVV.

The chain links TRBV6-5 to TRBJ1-6; D may be TRBD1 (6 bases). Looked up from germline, CDR1 is MNHEY and CDR2 is SVGAGI. V lost 0 bases and J lost 7, with 10 bases in between. This CDR3 contains 15 residues. The DNA for the CDR3 is TGTGCCAGCAGTTACTCGTTGACAGGAAATTCACCCCTCCACTTT. Translation: CASSYSLTGNSPLHF.

The chain's CDR3 is CASRLAGGTGELFF. Here the CDR3 DNA reads TGTGCCAGCAGGCTAGCAGGGGGGACCGGGGAGCTGTTTTTT. V usage is TRBV2 and J usage is TRBJ2-2, with a tentative D call TRBD1 (7 bases). The CDR3 is made up of 14 amino acids. V gave up 6 bases and J gave up 5 bases, with 13 bases separating them. Germline CDR1 and CDR2: SNHLY and FYNNEI.

The V gene is TRBV5-6, the J gene TRBJ2-7; D gene ambiguous. The CDR3 is 14 residues long. In germline, CDR1 is SGHDT, CDR2 YYEEEE. Trimming stripped 1 base from V and 4 bases from J, with 12 bases between. The CDR3 nucleotides are TGTGCCAGCAGCTTGAGTTGGGCATCTTACGAGCAGTACGTC. Protein sequence: CASSLSWASYEQYV.

The genes are TRBV5-5 and TRBJ2-2; tentatively, D is TRBD2 (6 bases). CDR1 SGHKS and CDR2 YYEKEE come from the germline V gene (reference sequence). Trimming pared 5 bases from V and 7 bases from J, leaving 18 bases between. The CDR3 is 15 residues long. The CDR3 DNA reads TGTGCCAGCAGAAGGGGACCGCGGGATAGCGGGGAGCTGTTTTTT. Encoded protein: CASRRGPRDSGELFF.

The chain recombines TRBV7-3 with TRBJ1-1; the match to TRBD1 covers 8 bases. The germline V gene encodes CDR1 SGHTA and CDR2 FQGTGA. Germline trimming cut 4 bases from V and 4 bases from J; bases unmatched to any gene: 2. The CDR3 has 13 amino acids. DNA for the CDR3: TGTGCCAGCAGCTCACAGGGGGGCACTGAAGCTTTCTTT. Amino acids: CASSSQGGTEAFF.

The chain uses TRBV6-4 and TRBJ1-1, with TRBD1 as a possible D gene (6 bases). This CDR3 contains 16 residues. Germline CDR1 reads MRHNA; CDR2 reads SNTAGT. Trimming stripped 6 bases from V and 3 bases from J, with 20 bases between. CDR3 loop: CASRKGGGRGDTEAFF. The CDR3 bases are TGTGCCAGCAGGAAGGGAGGGGGACGAGGGGACACTGAAGCTTTCTTT.

V usage is TRBV19 and J usage is TRBJ2-3; TRBD2 agrees at 13 bases. The J segment lost 0 bases and the V segment lost 4 bases, leaving 10 bases of the junction unmatched. The length of the CDR3 is 19 residues. The germline V gene encodes CDR1 LNHDA and CDR2 SQIVND (reference sequence). Here the CDR3 DNA reads TGTGCCAGTAGTACCCCAACTAGCGGGAGGGCCTTAAGCACAGATACGCAGTATTTT. Its protein product is CASSTPTSGRALSTDTQYF.

The rearrangement joins TRBV7-3 to TRBJ2-2, with a tentative D call TRBD2 (6 bases). The CDR3 runs 13 residues. Trimming left V 10 bases short and J 4 bases short, with 13 bases between. Germline V lookup: CDR1 SGHTA, CDR2 FQGTGA. CDR3 nucleotide sequence: TGTGCCATCGGGGGAGTCGGCACCGGGGAGCTGTTTTTT. Its protein is CAIGGVGTGELFF.

The chain is built from TRBV19 and TRBJ2-2, with a weak D call TRBD2 (5 bases). Trimming shortened V by 7 bases and J by 6 bases, and 18 bases separated the two germline ends. This CDR3 region has 15 residues. CDR1 is LNHDA and CDR2 is SQIVND in the germline V gene (reference sequence). The CDR3 coding sequence is TGTGCCAGTACCCTGAGGACTTTAGGGCCCGGGGAGCTGTTTTTT. Its protein product is CASTLRTLGPGELFF. The full variable domain, its missing parts supplied by reference TRBV19 and TRBJ2-2, is DGGITQSPKYLFRKEGQNVTLSCEQNLNHDAMYWYRQDPGQGLRLIYYSQIVNDFQKGDIAEGYSVSREKKESFPLTVTSAQKNPTAFYLCASTLRTLGPGELFFGEGSRLTVL.

V usage is TRBV5-4 and J usage is TRBJ2-1; D is perhaps TRBD2 (5 bases). The V end lost 3 bases, the J end lost 6 bases, and 7 bases lay between the germline ends. The CDR3 consists of 12 residues. Germline V gene sequence: CDR1 SGHNT, CDR2 YYREEE (reference sequence). DNA of the CDR3: TGTGCCAGCAGCTCCACTAGCAATGAGCAGTTCTTC. Encoded protein: CASSSTSNEQFF.

The chain combines TRBV7-9 with TRBJ1-2; 12 bases map to TRBD1. V shed 5 bases, J shed 8 bases, and the junction held 9 bases outside the gene matches. This CDR3 has 15 residues. CDR1 is SEHNR and CDR2 is FQNEAQ in the germline V gene (reference sequence). The CDR3 DNA follows: TGTGCCAGCAGCCAAGGGGGACAGGGGGCATCCGGCTACACCTTC. It specifies CASSQGGQGASGYTF.

The V and J genes are TRBV5-1 and TRBJ1-1; perhaps TRBD1 as D (6 bases). Germline CDR1 reads SGHRS; CDR2 reads YFSETQ. The CDR3 spans 14 residues. V was cut by 10 bases and J by 4 bases, with 20 bases left in between. The CDR3 region has the DNA TGCGCCTCATCATCCTCCGCCAGGGGCACTGAAGCTTTCTTT. Translating it yields CASSSSARGTEAFF.

The chain couples TRBV5-6 to TRBJ1-6; D is ambiguous. The CDR3 spans 13 residues. Germline V lookup: CDR1 SGHDT, CDR2 YYEEEE. V was cut by 4 bases and J by 6 bases, with 8 bases left in between. This CDR3 is CASSMEPNSPLHF. The CDR3 region has the DNA TGTGCCAGCAGCATGGAACCTAATTCACCCCTCCACTTT.

This clone was seen once. The chain uses TRBV6-6 and TRBJ2-1; no firm D call. The V and J ends lost 4 bases and 4 bases respectively, with 11 bases between them. This CDR3 is 14 amino acids long. CDR1 and CDR2 (germline): MNHNY, SVGAGI (reference sequence). The CDR3 DNA reads TGTGCCAGCAGTTCCCCCTTGGTATACAATGAGCAGTTCTTC. Its protein product is CASSSPLVYNEQFF.

The chain is built from TRBV5-1 and TRBJ1-1, with D uncertain. Germline V CDR1 and CDR2: SGHRS, YFSETQ. V was shortened by 2 bases and J by 2 bases, with 13 bases between the two germline ends. This CDR3 region has 15 residues. The CDR3 DNA follows: TGCGCCAGCAGCTTTATTACCCCAGAAAACACTGAAGCTTTCTTT. This codes for CASSFITPENTEAFF.

On this clone: This CDR3 fails to terminate in the conserved phenylalanine or tryptophan, so it likely reflects a read error. Because the CDR3's place on the DNA is in doubt, the DNA is left out and the CDR3 is given as listed by TCRdb. CDR3 loop: CASSQTVI. This chain connects TRBV2 to TRBJ1-2; the DNA was not used to check the table's D call, TRBD1. In germline, CDR1 is SNHLY, CDR2 FYNNEI. Termini included, the CDR3 measures 8 amino acids.

This clone came up once. The chain recombines TRBV21-1 with TRBJ2-7; the table's TRBD1 call for D was not verified on the DNA. TRBV21-1 is tagged as a pseudogene. The CDR3 is made up of 14 amino acids. The CDR3 DNA is TGTGCCAATACGGACAGGGACCGTGTCTACGAGCAGTACGTC. This translates into CANTDRDRVYEQYV.